A single sample is the source of the 2 T cell receptor beta chains below, sequenced in a study of shared clonotypes between healthy human individuals. Produced via immunoSEQ multiplex PCR; TCRdb's table is partial and in-frame only. The repertoire holds more than 1,200,000 clones, with about 98.5% as singletons. Sequencing input: naive CD4+ T cells sorted from blood. Subset denoted: CD45RA+ positively selected. The origin of the receptors is a man younger than 40 in good health.

This chain uses TRBV11-2 with TRBJ1-1; a weak D match, TRBD1 (5 bases). The germline gives CDR1 SGHAT, CDR2 FQNNGV. The CDR3 consists of 14 residues. V dropped 0 bases and J dropped 5 bases, with 10 bases sitting between them. CDR3 sequence: CASSLDGGGTEAFF. The CDR3 DNA sequence: TGTGCCAGCAGCTTAGATGGGGGTGGAACTGAAGCTTTCTTT.

The rearrangement joins TRBV7-2 to TRBJ1-1; 7 bases align to TRBD1. The CDR3 contains 15 residues. CDR1 and CDR2 from the germline V gene are SGHTA and FQGNSA. Trimming at V came to 5 bases and at J to 7 bases, leaving 13 bases not matched to a gene. The chain's CDR3 is CASSRTGFGLGEAFF. CDR3 in DNA: TGTGCCAGCAGCCGGACAGGTTTTGGACTCGGTGAAGCTTTCTTT.